This TCR beta chain derives from a study of T cell responses to AZD1222 COVID-19 vaccine. Only in-frame clones appear in the TCRdb table, and some are missing; sequencing was by immunoSEQ multiplex PCR. In the table there are about 52,000 clones, approximately 90% of which are singletons. Study results and limitations: White British ancestry dominated among donors, who included more females, and clonal diversity was possibly underestimated. Researchers took repertoire samples only after the peak T cell response had come.

In the case of this clone: Its antigen is not identified.

Trimming took 4 bases from V and 2 from J; bases not matched to a gene: 5. The CDR3 loop spans 15 amino acids. Germline V lookup: CDR1 SGHNT, CDR2 YYREEE (reference sequence). The V call is TRBV5-4, the J call TRBJ2-1, with TRBD1 matching 8 bases. Sequenced here: peripheral blood, sampled 28 days after the second AZD1222 dose. This sequence originates from an adult who received the AZD1222 COVID-19 vaccine. CDR3 residues: CASSPRDRPYNEQFF. DNA of the CDR3: TGTGCCAGCAGCCCCCGGGACAGGCCCTACAATGAGCAGTTCTTC.